The 26 T cell receptor beta chains below were found in one sample sequenced in a study. TCRdb itself ran the RT-PCR reads through MiXCR, one entry per CDR3 protein. The profile shows approximately 720,000 distinct CDR3 sequences, about 14% of them singletons. The sample was memory CD4+ T cells from blood. Receptors originate from a female donor in good health, serving as a healthy control.

There are many counts of this clonotype. V is TRBV3-1 and J is TRBJ1-1; TRBD1 agrees at 7 bases. Trimming took 0 bases from V and 8 from J; bases not matched to a gene: 15. The germline V gene has CDR1 LGHDT and CDR2 YNNKEL (reference sequence). The CDR3 totals 17 residues. CDR3 residues: CASSQDASLGTAVEAFF. For the CDR3, the DNA is TGTGCCAGCAGCCAAGATGCATCTTTGGGGACAGCCGTCGAAGCTTTCTTT.

This clonotype showed up just a few times. V usage is TRBV6-1 and J usage is TRBJ2-3; the D gene could be TRBD1 or TRBD2 (6 bases each). The CDR3 is 16 amino acids. Trimming removed 8 bases at V and 1 base at J, with 19 bases between. Germline CDR1 MNHNS, CDR2 SASEGT. The CDR3, as DNA: TGTGCCAGCGCACCCTCGGGGGCATATGGCACAGATACGCAGTATTTT. It encodes CASAPSGAYGTDTQYF.

The CDR3 loop is CATLQGITGELFF. As DNA, the CDR3 is TGTGCCACCTTACAGGGGATAACCGGGGAGCTGTTTTTT. The chain is built from TRBV18 and TRBJ2-2, with TRBD1 identical over 7 bases. V gave up 10 bases and J gave up 5 bases; unmatched junction bases: 7. CDR1 is KGHSH, CDR2 LQKENI, per germline. The CDR3 is 13 residues long.

This clonotype was counted a few times. The genes are TRBV28 and TRBJ1-5; 8 bases fit TRBD1. V dropped 4 bases and J dropped 6; count of bases not matched to a gene: 8. From germline, CDR1 is MDHEN and CDR2 SYDVKM. This CDR3 is 15 amino acids long. DNA for the CDR3: TGTGCCAGCAGTTCGGGACAGGTGGGGAGTCAGCCCCAGCATTTT. It encodes CASSSGQVGSQPQHF.

In its sample, this clonotype was seen many times. J is TRBJ2-7 and V is TRBV20-1, with D perhaps TRBD1 (6 bases). V lost 6 bases and J 5 bases, leaving 14 bases between the germline ends. Germline V lookup: CDR1 DFQATT, CDR2 SNEGSKA (reference sequence). CDR3 length equals 12 residues. CDR3 residues: CSASDRSDEQYF. DNA for the CDR3: TGCAGTGCATCCGACAGGTCGGACGAGCAGTACTTC.

This clonotype occurred a few times. This sequence joins TRBV15 and TRBJ1-2; D not resolved. The CDR3 runs 12 residues. Germline values: CDR1 LNHNV, CDR2 YYDKDF (reference sequence). Trimming removed 0 bases at V and 5 bases at J, with 4 bases between. CDR3 nucleotide sequence: TGTGCCACCAGCAGAGAAGATTATGGCTACACCTTC. Residues: CATSREDYGYTF.

This clonotype was detected many times. The chain links TRBV7-9 to TRBJ1-3; D perhaps matches TRBD1 (5 bases). The germline V gene encodes CDR1 SEHNR and CDR2 FQNEAQ (reference sequence). This CDR3 is built from 14 residues. The V gene lost 6 bases and the J gene lost 0 bases, with 9 bases spanning the gap. The CDR3: CASRPDSSGNTIYF. As DNA, the CDR3 is TGTGCCAGCAGACCCGACAGCTCTGGAAACACCATATATTTT.

This clonotype has more than one count but fewer than ten. The chain links TRBV5-6 to TRBJ2-7, with no clear D. V lost 0 bases to trimming and J lost 7 bases, with 8 bases between them. Germline CDR1 reads SGHDT; CDR2 reads YYEEEE. This CDR3 is 12 amino acids long. CDR3 region: CASSLAVREQYF. CDR3 sequence (DNA): TGTGCCAGCAGCTTGGCCGTGAGGGAGCAGTACTTC. Full variable domain (outside the CDR3, taken from reference TRBV5-6 and TRBJ2-7): DAGVTQSPTHLIKTRGQQVTLRCSPKSGHDTVSWYQQALGQGPQFIFQYYEEEERQRGNFPDRFSGHQFPNYSSELNVNALLLGDSALYLCASSLAVREQYFGPGTRLTVT.

This clonotype has just a few counts. The rearrangement uses TRBV5-1 and TRBJ1-1, with D tentatively TRBD1 (5 bases). Trimming removed 5 bases at V and 0 bases at J, with 14 bases between. The CDR3 covers 15 residues. Germline values: CDR1 SGHRS, CDR2 YFSETQ. CDR3 amino acids: CASSRGETLNTEAFF. CDR3 nucleotide sequence: TGCGCCAGCAGTAGGGGAGAGACTTTGAACACTGAAGCTTTCTTT. The complete variable domain, with remaining parts taken from reference TRBV5-1 and TRBJ1-1, reads KAGVTQTPRYLIKTRGQQVTLSCSPISGHRSVSWYQQTPGQGLQFLFEYFSETQRNKGNFPGRFSGRQFSNSRSEMNVSTLELGDSALYLCASSRGETLNTEAFFGQGTRLTVV.

This clonotype was seen only a few times. The chain employs TRBV7-2 and TRBJ2-7; D is perhaps TRBD2 (6 bases). Germline CDR1 and CDR2: SGHTA and FQGNSA. V shed 1 base and J shed 2 bases, with 18 bases lying between them. The CDR3 runs to 17 residues. CDR3 loop: CASSLGTASGLTYEQYF. CDR3 DNA: TGTGCCAGCAGCTTAGGCACTGCCTCGGGACTTACCTACGAGCAGTACTTC.

This clonotype was seen at least ten times. The chain recombines TRBV4-3 with TRBJ1-1; D is perhaps TRBD1 (5 bases). From germline, CDR1 is LGHNA and CDR2 YSLEER. The CDR3 sequence is 14 residues long. V was shortened by 1 base and J by 5 bases, with 11 bases between the two germline ends. In DNA, the CDR3 is TGCGCCAGCAGCCAAGTCGCTGGGGGAACTGAAGCTTTCTTT. It translates to CASSQVAGGTEAFF.

The rearrangement links TRBV28 to TRBJ2-2, with D perhaps matching TRBD2 (5 bases). The CDR3 is made up of 13 amino acids. Per germline, CDR1 MDHEN and CDR2 SYDVKM. V lost 6 bases to trimming and J lost 6 bases, with 11 bases between them. The CDR3 coding sequence is TGTGCCAGCAGCCTCCCCGGGGCCGGGGAGCTGTTTTTT. It specifies CASSLPGAGELFF.

The chain is built from TRBV20-1 and TRBJ1-1; D is uncertain. Between the trimmed V and J ends, which lost 1 base and 3 bases, there was a span of 15 bases. The CDR3 length is 15 residues. The germline V gene encodes CDR1 DFQATT and CDR2 SNEGSKA (reference sequence). This chain's CDR3 is CSARGHQRVDTEAFF. In nucleotides, the CDR3 is TGCAGTGCTAGAGGCCACCAAAGGGTCGACACTGAAGCTTTCTTT.

The chain joins TRBV9 to TRBJ2-1; D possibly corresponds to TRBD2 (6 bases). This CDR3 is built from 15 residues. Germline V lookup: CDR1 SGDLS, CDR2 YYNGEE. With 3 bases removed from V and 8 bases from J, the gap between germline ends came to 18 bases. As DNA, the CDR3 is TGTGCCAGCAGCGCGCGGGGACTCCCTTTACATGAGCAGTTCTTC. Translation gives CASSARGLPLHEQFF.

The chain combines TRBV20-1 with TRBJ2-1, with 7 bases that match TRBD2. CDR1 and CDR2 (germline): DFQATT, SNEGSKA (reference sequence). The CDR3 is 15 residues long. V shed 5 bases, J shed 11 bases, and the junction held 18 bases outside the gene matches. The CDR3 nucleotides are TGCAGTGCTGCCACGGATCGGGGGACTAATACTCAGCAGTTCTTC. Encoded protein: CSAATDRGTNTQQFF.

V is TRBV15 and J is TRBJ2-2; D is perhaps TRBD1 (6 bases). Trimming removed 8 bases from V and 3 bases from J, with 10 bases in between. This CDR3 region has 13 residues. Per germline, CDR1 LNHNV and CDR2 YYDKDF (reference sequence). CDR3 in DNA: TGTGCCACCGGGACAAAATACACCGGGGAGCTGTTTTTT. Its translation: CATGTKYTGELFF.

CDR3: CASSEASGIYNEQFF. The CDR3, as DNA: TGCGCCAGCAGTGAGGCTAGCGGGATCTACAATGAGCAGTTCTTC. The chain links TRBV10-1 to TRBJ2-1; 9 nucleotides line up with TRBD2. The CDR3 covers 15 residues. V shed 2 bases, J shed 3 bases, and the junction held 2 bases outside the gene matches. From germline, CDR1 is WNHNN and CDR2 SYGVQD (reference sequence).

The chain uses TRBV14 and TRBJ2-1, with unresolved D. This CDR3 is 12 amino acids long. Per germline, CDR1 SGHDN and CDR2 FVKESK. V was trimmed by 1 base and J by 10 bases, leaving 8 bases between them. CDR3 DNA: TGTGCCAGCAGCCAAGGGGGTAGCGAGCAGTTCTTC. Its translation is CASSQGGSEQFF.

This chain links TRBV28 with TRBJ1-6; 9 bases fit TRBD1. V dropped 7 bases and J dropped 5; count of bases not matched to a gene: 9. Germline lookup yields CDR1 MDHEN and CDR2 SYDVKM. The CDR3 is 16 amino acids. CDR3 protein: CASKTVGTGNNSPLHF. The CDR3 DNA sequence: TGTGCCAGCAAGACCGTGGGGACAGGGAATAATTCACCCCTCCACTTT. The complete variable domain, with remaining parts taken from reference TRBV28 and TRBJ1-6, reads DVKVTQSSRYLVKRTGEKVFLECVQDMDHENMFWYRQDPGLGLRLIYFSYDVKMKEKGDIPEGYSVSREKKERFSLILESASTNQTSMYLCASKTVGTGNNSPLHFGNGTRLTVT.

The rearrangement links TRBV7-9 to TRBJ1-5; 7 nucleotides match TRBD1. With V trimmed by 5 bases and J by 4 bases, 5 bases remained unmatched. This CDR3 spans 14 amino acids. Per germline, CDR1 SEHNR and CDR2 FQNEAQ (reference sequence). The CDR3 coding sequence is TGTGCCAGCAGCGCTTCAGGGGGGAATCAGCCCCAGCATTTT. Its translation: CASSASGGNQPQHF.

The chain couples TRBV2 to TRBJ2-1; TRBD1 might be the D (7 bases). The germline V and J ends were trimmed by 5 bases and 7 bases, with 18 bases remaining between them. This CDR3 comprises 15 residues. CDR1 is SNHLY, CDR2 FYNNEI, per germline. The CDR3 sequence: CASSRGQGVENEQFF. The CDR3 DNA reads as TGTGCCAGCAGTCGGGGGCAGGGGGTGGAGAATGAGCAGTTCTTC.

This clonotype was found a few times. This rearrangement joins TRBV7-9 to TRBJ2-3; no firm D call. Germline loops: CDR1 SEHNR, CDR2 FQNEAQ (reference sequence). The V end was cut by 4 bases, the J end by 2 bases, with 13 bases between. This CDR3 spans 15 amino acids. CDR3 amino acids: CASSSRSHPTDTQYF. In nucleotides, the CDR3 is TGTGCCAGCAGCTCTCGGAGTCACCCCACAGATACGCAGTATTTT.

This clonotype was found many times. This rearrangement joins TRBV20-1 to TRBJ1-2, with D maybe TRBD1 (6 bases). The germline V gene encodes CDR1 DFQATT and CDR2 SNEGSKA (reference sequence). V lost 8 bases to trimming and J lost 1 base, with 11 bases between them. The CDR3 loop spans 12 amino acids. The CDR3 nucleotides read TGCAGTCGGACAGAAGATAACTATGGCTACACCTTC. Amino acid sequence: CSRTEDNYGYTF.

The chain's CDR3 is CASSPTGYGNEQYF. The CDR3 nucleotides read TGCGCCAGCAGCCCGACAGGGTATGGGAACGAGCAGTACTTC. This chain uses TRBV5-1 with TRBJ2-7; 7 bases line up with TRBD1. This CDR3 contains 14 residues. J was trimmed by 5 bases and V by 4 bases; bases with no gene match: 9. CDR1 SGHRS and CDR2 YFSETQ come from the germline V gene.

The CDR3: CASSSQRTAYNEQFF. CDR3 nucleotide sequence: TGTGCCAGCAGCTCCCAGAGGACAGCCTACAATGAGCAGTTCTTC. V usage is TRBV7-2 and J usage is TRBJ2-1, with a tentative D call TRBD1 (6 bases). The germline CDR1 and CDR2 sequences are SGHTA and FQGNSA. CDR3 length: 15 residues. V was trimmed by 4 bases and J by 2 bases, leaving 12 bases between them. Using reference TRBV7-2 and TRBJ2-1 for the parts outside the CDR3, the full variable domain is GAGVSQSPSNKVTEKGKDVELRCDPISGHTALYWYRQSLGQGLEFLIYFQGNSAPDKSGLPSDRFSAERTGGSVSTLTIQRTQQEDSAVYLCASSSQRTAYNEQFFGPGTRLTVL.

This clonotype was counted at least ten times. V and J are TRBV20-1 and TRBJ2-1; TRBD2 matches at 15 bases. The CDR3 loop spans 20 amino acids. Germline V gene sequence: CDR1 DFQATT, CDR2 SNEGSKA (reference sequence). V gave up 1 base and J gave up 0 bases; unmatched junction bases: 10. Here the CDR3 DNA reads TGCAGTGCTAGAGGTACCGGGACTAGCGGGAGGAGACGCTCCTACAATGAGCAGTTCTTC. Translating it yields CSARGTGTSGRRRSYNEQFF.